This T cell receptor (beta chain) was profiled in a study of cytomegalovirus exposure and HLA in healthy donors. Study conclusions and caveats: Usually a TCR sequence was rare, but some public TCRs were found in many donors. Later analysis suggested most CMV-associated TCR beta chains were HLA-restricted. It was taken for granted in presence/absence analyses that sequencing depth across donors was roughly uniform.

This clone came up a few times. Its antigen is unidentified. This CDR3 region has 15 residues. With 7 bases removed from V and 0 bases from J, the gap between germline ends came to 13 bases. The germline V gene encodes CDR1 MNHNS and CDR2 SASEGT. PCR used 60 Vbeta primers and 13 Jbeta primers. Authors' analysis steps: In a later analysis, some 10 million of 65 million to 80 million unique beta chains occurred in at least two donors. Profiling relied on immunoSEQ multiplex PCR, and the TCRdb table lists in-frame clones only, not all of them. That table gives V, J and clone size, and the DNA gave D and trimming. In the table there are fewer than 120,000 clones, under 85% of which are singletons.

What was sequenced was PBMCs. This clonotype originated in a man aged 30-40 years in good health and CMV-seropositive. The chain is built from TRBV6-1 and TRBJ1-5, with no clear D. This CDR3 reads CASIENPYSNQPQHF. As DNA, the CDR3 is TGTGCCAGCATCGAGAACCCATATAGCAATCAGCCCCAGCATTTT.